A selection of T cell receptor beta chains follows, all from one sample in a study of technical replicates of blood from a handful of donors. Only in-frame clones appear in the TCRdb table, and some are missing; sequencing was by immunoSEQ multiplex PCR. The data contain some 93,000 clones, approximately 95% of them singletons. Sequenced sample: T cells isolated from PBMCs. The receptors were gathered from a human donor in good health. CDR3s include the opening cysteine and the closing phenylalanine or tryptophan. The D gene is left open where the match is weak. The size entry is marked missing in some rows and otherwise reads once, few, many or a size class.

d_call: TRBD1
v_call: TRBV5-6
clone_size: NA
j_call: TRBJ1-1
cdr3_nt: TGTGCCAGCAGCTCGGACAGGGATGGGGCTTTCTTT
cdr3_aa: CASSSDRDGAFF

d_call: TRBD1
v_call: TRBV9
clone_size: NA
j_call: TRBJ2-3
cdr3_nt: TGTGCCAGCACCGAAGGACAGGGAGACAGCACAGATACGCAGTATTTT
cdr3_aa: CASTEGQGDSTDTQYF

d_call: NA
v_call: TRBV19
clone_size: NA
j_call: TRBJ1-5
cdr3_nt: TGTGCCAGTAGAGCAGGGGAAGGGCAGCCCCAGCATTTT
cdr3_aa: CASRAGEGQPQHF

d_call: NA
v_call: TRBV6-6
clone_size: NA
j_call: TRBJ2-7
cdr3_nt: TGTGCCAGCACCTATTTTCAAACAGGGAGCGAGCAGTACTTC
cdr3_aa: CASTYFQTGSEQYF

d_call: NA
v_call: TRBV25-1
clone_size: NA
j_call: TRBJ1-2
cdr3_nt: TGTGCCAGCAGTGCTCAGGGGCTGGGTGGCTACACCTTC
cdr3_aa: CASSAQGLGGYTF

d_call: TRBD2
v_call: TRBV5-8
clone_size: NA
j_call: TRBJ2-1
cdr3_nt: TGTGCCAGCAGCTTACCGGGACTAGCGAGTGAGCAGTTCTTC
cdr3_aa: CASSLPGLASEQFF

d_call: NA
v_call: TRBV30
clone_size: NA
j_call: TRBJ1-3
cdr3_nt: TGTGCCTGGAGTGTACGGGGGGGATGGGACACCATATATTTT
cdr3_aa: CAWSVRGGWDTIYF

d_call: TRBD1
v_call: TRBV27
clone_size: NA
j_call: TRBJ1-2
cdr3_nt: TGTGCCAGCAGTTTGGGACAGGGGACTGCTAACTATGGCTACACCTTC
cdr3_aa: CASSLGQGTANYGYTF

d_call: TRBD2
v_call: TRBV10-3
clone_size: NA
j_call: TRBJ2-1
cdr3_nt: TGTGCCATCAGTGAGCTTCGTGTACTAGCGGGTGACGATGAGCAGTTCTTC
cdr3_aa: CAISELRVLAGDDEQFF

d_call: NA
v_call: TRBV7-3
clone_size: NA
j_call: TRBJ2-5
cdr3_nt: TGTGCCAGCAGCTTAACGTCACTAACGCTCCAAGAGACCCAGTACTTC
cdr3_aa: CASSLTSLTLQETQYF

d_call: NA
v_call: TRBV7-6
clone_size: NA
j_call: TRBJ2-1
cdr3_nt: TGTGCCAGCAGCTCGGTATTATACAATGAGCAGTTCTTC
cdr3_aa: CASSSVLYNEQFF

d_call: NA
v_call: TRBV5-1
clone_size: NA
j_call: TRBJ1-1
cdr3_nt: TGCGCCAGCAGCTTCGGGGGTGGTACTGAAGCTTTCTTT
cdr3_aa: CASSFGGGTEAFF

d_call: NA
v_call: TRBV9
clone_size: once
j_call: TRBJ1-1
cdr3_nt: TGTGCCAGTTCCTTGGGGGGGGTACTTAACACTGAAGCTTTCTTT
cdr3_aa: CASSLGGVLNTEAFF

d_call: NA
v_call: TRBV5-1
clone_size: NA
j_call: TRBJ2-7
cdr3_nt: TGCGCCAGCAGAACACGAGTCGGGACAAGGCCAACCTACGAGCAGTACTTC
cdr3_aa: CASRTRVGTRPTYEQYF

d_call: TRBD1
v_call: TRBV28
clone_size: NA
j_call: TRBJ1-2
cdr3_nt: TGTGCCAGCAGTTCTGGACAGGGGGATGGCTACACCTTC
cdr3_aa: CASSSGQGDGYTF

d_call: TRBD1
v_call: TRBV30
clone_size: NA
j_call: TRBJ1-2
cdr3_nt: TGTGCCTGGAGTGTTTCAGGGGGCTTCCAGGGCTACACCTTC
cdr3_aa: CAWSVSGGFQGYTF

d_call: TRBD1
v_call: TRBV27
clone_size: NA
j_call: TRBJ2-7
cdr3_nt: TGTGCCAGCAGTTCCCCCGGGACAGGGGTCTACGAGCAGTACTTC
cdr3_aa: CASSSPGTGVYEQYF

d_call: TRBD1
v_call: TRBV5-1
clone_size: once
j_call: TRBJ2-7
cdr3_nt: TGCGCCAGCAGCTTGGAACCGGGACAGGACGAGCAGTACTTC
cdr3_aa: CASSLEPGQDEQYF

d_call: TRBD1
v_call: TRBV5-1
clone_size: NA
j_call: TRBJ2-7
cdr3_nt: TGCGCCAGCAGCTACCCGGGACAGGGAACCTACGAGCAGTACTTC
cdr3_aa: CASSYPGQGTYEQYF

d_call: TRBD1
v_call: TRBV27
clone_size: NA
j_call: TRBJ1-6
cdr3_nt: TGTGCCAGCAGGAGAGACCAGGGGGCCGCTTCACCCCTCCACTTT
cdr3_aa: CASRRDQGAASPLHF

d_call: TRBD2
v_call: TRBV7-2
clone_size: NA
j_call: TRBJ2-7
cdr3_nt: TGTGCCAGCAGCTTAAAAGTAGAGGCGGGGGGGCTTCACGAGCAGTACTTC
cdr3_aa: CASSLKVEAGGLHEQYF

d_call: TRBD1
v_call: TRBV18
clone_size: NA
j_call: TRBJ2-1
cdr3_nt: TGTGCCAGCTCACGGGACAGGGTGAGGGATGAGCAGTTCTTC
cdr3_aa: CASSRDRVRDEQFF

d_call: NA
v_call: TRBV2
clone_size: NA
j_call: TRBJ2-5
cdr3_nt: TGTGCCAGCAGTGAGGAGGAGACCCAGTACTTC
cdr3_aa: CASSEEETQYF

d_call: TRBD1
v_call: TRBV29-1
clone_size: NA
j_call: TRBJ1-2
cdr3_nt: TGCAGCGTGGGGACCCGGGACAGGGGCGCCTATGGCTACACCTTC
cdr3_aa: CSVGTRDRGAYGYTF

d_call: NA
v_call: TRBV11-2
clone_size: NA
j_call: TRBJ2-7
cdr3_nt: TGTGCCAGCAGCTCAACAGGCTACGAGCAGTACTTC
cdr3_aa: CASSSTGYEQYF

d_call: NA
v_call: TRBV5-8
clone_size: NA
j_call: TRBJ1-1
cdr3_nt: TGTGCCAGCAGCTTGCGGGGTTTGGAAGCTTTCTTT
cdr3_aa: CASSLRGLEAFF

d_call: TRBD1
v_call: TRBV18
clone_size: once
j_call: TRBJ1-5
cdr3_nt: TGTGCCAGCTCACTCGCAGGGGGGAGCAATCAGCCCCAGCATTTT
cdr3_aa: CASSLAGGSNQPQHF

d_call: TRBD2
v_call: TRBV4-1
clone_size: NA
j_call: TRBJ2-1
cdr3_nt: TGCGCCAGCAGCCAAGCCGGGACTAGCGGGAGGGGTTACAATGAGCAGTTCTTC
cdr3_aa: CASSQAGTSGRGYNEQFF

d_call: NA
v_call: TRBV27
clone_size: NA
j_call: TRBJ2-1
cdr3_nt: TGTGCCAGCAGCAGCGGGACAAGATCCTACAATGAGCAGTTCTTC
cdr3_aa: CASSSGTRSYNEQFF

d_call: TRBD2
v_call: TRBV11-3
clone_size: NA
j_call: TRBJ2-5
cdr3_nt: TGTGCCAGCAGCTCCTCGCATGGGAGGGCCCCGGGGACCCAGTACTTC
cdr3_aa: CASSSSHGRAPGTQYF

d_call: NA
v_call: TRBV6-5
clone_size: NA
j_call: TRBJ1-5
cdr3_nt: TGTGCCAGCAGTTACTCCCTGGGCTCTCAGCCCCAGCATTTT
cdr3_aa: CASSYSLGSQPQHF

d_call: NA
v_call: TRBV2
clone_size: NA
j_call: TRBJ1-6
cdr3_nt: TGTGCCATTGGGTGGGTACAGGGACCCACATCTTATAATTCACCCCTCCACTTT
cdr3_aa: CAIGWVQGPTSYNSPLHF

d_call: NA
v_call: TRBV5-1
clone_size: NA
j_call: TRBJ2-1
cdr3_nt: TGCGCCAGCAGCCTCGCGGGGCCCATAAGTGAGCAGTTCTTC
cdr3_aa: CASSLAGPISEQFF

d_call: TRBD2
v_call: TRBV27
clone_size: NA
j_call: TRBJ2-2
cdr3_nt: TGTGCCGTTGGCGGGGGTCACCGGGAGCTGTTTTTT
cdr3_aa: CAVGGGHRELFF

d_call: TRBD2
v_call: TRBV4-1
clone_size: NA
j_call: TRBJ2-2
cdr3_nt: TGCGCCAGCAGCCAAAACGGACGGGAGGCCGGGGAGCTGTTTTTT
cdr3_aa: CASSQNGREAGELFF

d_call: NA
v_call: TRBV9
clone_size: NA
j_call: TRBJ1-2
cdr3_nt: TGTGCCAGCAGCGTAGCTTATTCGTCAGATTATGGCTACACCTTC
cdr3_aa: CASSVAYSSDYGYTF

d_call: NA
v_call: TRBV28
clone_size: few
j_call: TRBJ1-4
cdr3_nt: TGTGCCAGCAGCCCGGGGGGTGAAAAACTGTTTTTT
cdr3_aa: CASSPGGEKLFF

d_call: NA
v_call: TRBV6-1
clone_size: NA
j_call: TRBJ1-2
cdr3_nt: TGTGCCAGCAGTGAAGCGTTCAGGGATCGCGGCTACACCTTC
cdr3_aa: CASSEAFRDRGYTF

d_call: TRBD1
v_call: TRBV2
clone_size: NA
j_call: TRBJ1-3
cdr3_nt: TGTGCCAGCAGTGACCAGGGGGACACCATATATTTT
cdr3_aa: CASSDQGDTIYF

d_call: TRBD2
v_call: TRBV7-7
clone_size: NA
j_call: TRBJ2-3
cdr3_nt: TGTGCCAGCAGCTTAGGGACTAGCGGGACAGATACGCAGTATTTT
cdr3_aa: CASSLGTSGTDTQYF

d_call: NA
v_call: TRBV12-5
clone_size: NA
j_call: TRBJ1-6
cdr3_nt: TGTGCTAGTGGTTTGGTAGGACTATCACCCCTCCACTTT
cdr3_aa: CASGLVGLSPLHF

d_call: NA
v_call: TRBV13
clone_size: NA
j_call: TRBJ1-1
cdr3_nt: TGTGCCAGCAGCTTAGAATCGCGGGGGTTTTATGGCACTGAAGCTTTCTTT
cdr3_aa: CASSLESRGFYGTEAFF

d_call: NA
v_call: TRBV5-1
clone_size: NA
j_call: TRBJ2-7
cdr3_nt: TGCGCCAGCTCTGGCGGGGTTGGAACCTACGAGCAGTACTTC
cdr3_aa: CASSGGVGTYEQYF

d_call: NA
v_call: TRBV30
clone_size: NA
j_call: TRBJ2-5
cdr3_nt: TGTGCCTGGAGTTATAACCAAGAGACCCAGTACTTC
cdr3_aa: CAWSYNQETQYF